This is a list of T cell receptor beta chains from one sample in a study of glioma-infiltrating T cells. TCRdb reprocessed the multiplex PCR reads via MiXCR and lists one record per CDR3 protein. Of about 180,000 distinct CDR3 sequences in the sample, over 40% are singletons; the top ten hold under 6.5%. Sequences were obtained from glioma tissue, nonneoplastic brain tissue, or PBMCs (not recorded which). Source of these receptors: a human donor with low-grade glioma or glioblastoma, undergoing nonglioma brain surgery, or in good health (not recorded which). Each CDR3 is given with its conserved first and last residue. The order of the fields is J gene, V gene, clone size, CDR3 protein. Size values are once, few and many counts, or a class for expanded clones, and some rows have none.

>TRBJ1-1|TRBV19|few
CASSIGGRAEAFF
>TRBJ2-1|TRBV27|many
CASSIRRYNEQFF
>TRBJ1-1|TRBV10-3|-
CAISDSAGVVTEAFF
>TRBJ2-1|TRBV7-6|many
CASSLGSSHLSGRCEQFF
>TRBJ2-1|TRBV7-2|many
CASSSASYNEQFF
>TRBJ2-1|TRBV4-2|-
CASSCRGGNEQFF
>TRBJ2-1|TRBV6-5|-
CASRRGVEGSYNEKFF
>TRBJ2-2|TRBV29-1|few
CSVSRLETGELFF
>TRBJ2-5|TRBV3-1|few
CASSQDKGLAGETQYF
>TRBJ2-3|TRBV29-1|-
CSVRRGGTDTQYF
>TRBJ2-3|TRBV28|-
CASSQLGLSTGTQYF
>TRBJ1-5|TRBV12-3/TRBV12-4|-
CASRLSGRADHPQHF
>TRBJ2-5|TRBV28|-
CASSQTGDIRETQYF
>TRBJ1-5|TRBV7-8|many
CASSRRIGNQPQHF
>TRBJ1-6|TRBV2|many
CASSGRPNNSPLHF
>TRBJ2-3|TRBV7-9|many
CASSLGRTGENRNKDTQYF
>TRBJ2-3|TRBV2|-
CASNPTRREGNTQYF
>TRBJ2-3|TRBV28|many
CASSSRTSGGTDTQYF
>TRBJ2-5|TRBV14|-
CASSQIAETQYF
>TRBJ1-5|TRBV28|many
CASLSSGNQPQHF
>TRBJ2-1|TRBV28|-
CASISTPAGANEQFF
>TRBJ2-3|TRBV11-2|once
CASSIAGGYTDTEYF
>TRBJ1-5|TRBV7-9|-
CDSSSGASQPQHF
>TRBJ2-5|TRBV18|few
CASSGSGGRLETQYF
>TRBJ2-1|TRBV24-1|-
CATSDPGISYNEQFF
>TRBJ2-5|TRBV28|many
CASSVSGWGETQYF
>TRBJ2-1|TRBV6-1|-
CASSEGGWSDEQLF
>TRBJ1-2|TRBV6-1|many
CASSDTRGYGYTF
>TRBJ2-5|TRBV6-1|many
CASSLAGGPAQETQYF